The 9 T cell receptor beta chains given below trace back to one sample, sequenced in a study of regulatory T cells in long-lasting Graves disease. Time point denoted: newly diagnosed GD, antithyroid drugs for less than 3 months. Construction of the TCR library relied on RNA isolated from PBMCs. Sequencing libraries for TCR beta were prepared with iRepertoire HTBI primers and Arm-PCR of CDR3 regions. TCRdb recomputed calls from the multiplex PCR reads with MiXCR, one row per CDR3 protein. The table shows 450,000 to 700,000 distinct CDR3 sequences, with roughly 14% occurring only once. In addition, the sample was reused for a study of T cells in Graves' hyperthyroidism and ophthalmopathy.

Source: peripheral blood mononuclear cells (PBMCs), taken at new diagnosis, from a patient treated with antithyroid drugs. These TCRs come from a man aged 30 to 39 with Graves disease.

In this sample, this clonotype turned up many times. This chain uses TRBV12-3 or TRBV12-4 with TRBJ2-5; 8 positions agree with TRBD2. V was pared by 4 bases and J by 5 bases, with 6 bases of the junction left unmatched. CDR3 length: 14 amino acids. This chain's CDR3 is CASSSGLGYETQYF. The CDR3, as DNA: TGTGCCAGCAGTTCGGGACTAGGGTACGAGACCCAGTACTTC.

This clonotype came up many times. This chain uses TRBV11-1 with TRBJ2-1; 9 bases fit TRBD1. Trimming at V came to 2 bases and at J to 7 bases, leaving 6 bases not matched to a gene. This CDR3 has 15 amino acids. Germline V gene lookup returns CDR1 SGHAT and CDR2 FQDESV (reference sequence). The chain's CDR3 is CASSLQQGARNEQFF. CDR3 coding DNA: TGTGCCAGCAGCTTACAACAGGGGGCGCGGAATGAGCAGTTCTTC.

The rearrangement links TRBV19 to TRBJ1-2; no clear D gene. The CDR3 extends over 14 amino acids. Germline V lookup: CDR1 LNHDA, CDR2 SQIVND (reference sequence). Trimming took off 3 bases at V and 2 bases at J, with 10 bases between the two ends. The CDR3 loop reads CASSIEHGNYGYTF. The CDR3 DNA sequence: TGTGCCAGTAGTATCGAACACGGGAACTATGGCTACACCTTC.

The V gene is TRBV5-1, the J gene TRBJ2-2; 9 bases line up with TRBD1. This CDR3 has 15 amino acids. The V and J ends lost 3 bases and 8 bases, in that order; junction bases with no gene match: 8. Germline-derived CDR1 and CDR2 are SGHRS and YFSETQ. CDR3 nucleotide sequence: TGCGCCAGCAGCTACTCACAGGGGGCATTTGGGGAGCTGTTTTTT. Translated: CASSYSQGAFGELFF. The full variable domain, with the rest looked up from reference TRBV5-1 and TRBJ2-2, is KAGVTQTPRYLIKTRGQQVTLSCSPISGHRSVSWYQQTPGQGLQFLFEYFSETQRNKGNFPGRFSGRQFSNSRSEMNVSTLELGDSALYLCASSYSQGAFGELFFGEGSRLTVL.

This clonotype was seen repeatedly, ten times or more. The chain's CDR3 is CATQGGSYNEQFF. In DNA form, the CDR3 reads TGTGCCACCCAAGGGGGTTCCTACAATGAGCAGTTCTTC. V usage is TRBV6-1 and J usage is TRBJ2-1; D may be TRBD1 (6 bases). V was shortened by 10 bases and J by 1 base, with 11 bases between the two germline ends. The CDR3 is 13 amino acids. CDR1 and CDR2 (germline): MNHNS, SASEGT.

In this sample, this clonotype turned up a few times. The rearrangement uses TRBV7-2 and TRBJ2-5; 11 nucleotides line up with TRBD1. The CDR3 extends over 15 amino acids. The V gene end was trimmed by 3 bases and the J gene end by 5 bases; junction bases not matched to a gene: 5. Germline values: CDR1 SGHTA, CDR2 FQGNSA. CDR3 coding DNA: TGTGCCAGCAGCTTCGGACAGGGGGCGTTGGAGACCCAGTACTTC. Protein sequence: CASSFGQGALETQYF.

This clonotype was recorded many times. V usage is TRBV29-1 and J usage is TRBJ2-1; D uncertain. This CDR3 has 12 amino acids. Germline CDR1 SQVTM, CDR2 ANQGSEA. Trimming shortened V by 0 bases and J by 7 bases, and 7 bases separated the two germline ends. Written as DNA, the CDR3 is TGCAGCGTTGAAGATAGGGTTAATGAGCAGTTCTTC. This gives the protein CSVEDRVNEQFF.

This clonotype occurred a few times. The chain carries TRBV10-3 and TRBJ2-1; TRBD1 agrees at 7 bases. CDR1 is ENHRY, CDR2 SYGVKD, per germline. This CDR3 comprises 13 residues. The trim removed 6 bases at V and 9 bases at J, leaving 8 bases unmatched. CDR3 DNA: TGTGCCATCAGGATTGAAGGGGGCACTGAGCAGTTCTTC. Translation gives CAIRIEGGTEQFF.

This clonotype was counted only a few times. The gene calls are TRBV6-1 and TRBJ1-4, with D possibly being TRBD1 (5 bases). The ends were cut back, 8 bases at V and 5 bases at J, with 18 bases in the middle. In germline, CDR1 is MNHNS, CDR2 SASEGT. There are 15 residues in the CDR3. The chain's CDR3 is CASGGIGLSNEKLFF. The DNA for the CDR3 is TGTGCCAGCGGGGGGATTGGACTGTCCAATGAAAAACTGTTTTTT.